A single sample gave rise to the 23 T cell receptor beta chains below, sequenced in a study of blood T cell repertoires in COVID-19. The method was immunoSEQ multiplex PCR; TCRdb's version includes in-frame clones alone and lacks a portion of them. The sample holds roughly 200,000 clones, about 88% seen once. The sequencing sample was made of PBMCs or T cells enriched from blood (not recorded which). The receptors stem from a woman in her thirties or forties with acute COVID-19.

Here the CDR3 reads CASSPPTSSNEQFF. CDR3 DNA sequence: TGTGCCAGCAGCCCCCCGACTAGCTCCAATGAGCAGTTCTTC. The chain is built from TRBV28 and TRBJ2-1; 7 bases line up with TRBD2. V lost 6 bases to trimming and J lost 6 bases; unmatched junction nucleotides: 8. The V gene's germline CDR1 is MDHEN and CDR2 SYDVKM. This CDR3 region has 14 residues.

The chain joins TRBV19 to TRBJ1-1, with a possible D match to TRBD1 (5 bases). CDR3 size: 14 residues. Per the germline V gene, CDR1 is LNHDA and CDR2 is SQIVND (reference sequence). V was trimmed by 3 bases and J by 3 bases, leaving 11 bases between them. CDR3 in DNA: TGTGCCAGTAGTATGGGCTGGGGGGACACTGAAGCTTTCTTT. Amino acids: CASSMGWGDTEAFF.

A single count supports this clone. The gene calls are TRBV4-1 and TRBJ2-2; TRBD1 might be the D (6 bases). Germline CDR1 reads MGHRA; CDR2 reads YSYEKL. The CDR3 contains 17 residues. V shed 1 base and J shed 5 bases, with 17 bases lying between them. Written as DNA, the CDR3 is TGCGCCAGCAGCCAAGTGCTCGATGGGGGCCGAACCGGGGAGCTGTTTTTT. Translation: CASSQVLDGGRTGELFF.

About this clone itself: This specimen includes other DNA sequences encoding the same CDR3. The CDR3 reads CASSSGGSTDTQYF. DNA for the CDR3: TGTGCCAGCAGCTCAGGGGGGAGCACAGATACGCAGTATTTT. This chain connects TRBV11-3 to TRBJ2-3, with TRBD1 as a possible D gene (7 bases). V was cut by 4 bases and J by 0 bases, with 8 bases left in between. CDR3 size: 14 residues. The germline gives CDR1 SGHNT, CDR2 YENEEA.

Written as DNA, the CDR3 is TGTGCCAGTAGTATAGAGAGCGAGACAGAACAGTACTTC. This gives the protein CASSIESETEQYF. The chain links TRBV19 to TRBJ2-7; tentatively, D is TRBD1 (5 bases). Germline values: CDR1 LNHDA, CDR2 SQIVND (reference sequence). With 0 bases removed from V and 10 bases from J, the gap between germline ends came to 13 bases. The CDR3 is 13 residues long. The variable domain in full, with the rest retrieved from reference TRBV19 and TRBJ2-7, is DGGITQSPKYLFRKEGQNVTLSCEQNLNHDAMYWYRQDPGQGLRLIYYSQIVNDFQKGDIAEGYSVSREKKESFPLTVTSAQKNPTAFYLCASSIESETEQYFGPGTRLTVT.

The chain carries TRBV6-2 or TRBV6-3 and TRBJ2-5; 9 positions match TRBD1. The CDR3 totals 16 residues. CDR1 and CDR2 from the germline V gene are MNHEY and SVGEGT. The J segment lost 4 bases and the V segment lost 2 bases, leaving 8 bases of the junction unmatched. DNA for the CDR3: TGTGCCAGCAGTTACCCGACCGGGACAGGGTCAGAGACCCAGTACTTC. It specifies CASSYPTGTGSETQYF.

Remarks on this clone: The identical CDR3 is also encoded by other nucleotide sequences in the sample. The J gene is TRBJ1-5, the V gene TRBV28; 12 bases fit TRBD1. CDR1 is MDHEN, CDR2 SYDVKM, per germline. The J segment lost 6 bases and the V segment lost 6 bases, leaving 3 bases of the junction unmatched. This CDR3 is 14 amino acids long. The DNA of the CDR3 is TGTGCCAGCAGGCCGGGACAGGGGGCTCAGCCCCAGCATTTT. This encodes CASRPGQGAQPQHF. Drawing the rest from reference TRBV28 and TRBJ1-5, the complete variable domain is DVKVTQSSRYLVKRTGEKVFLECVQDMDHENMFWYRQDPGLGLRLIYFSYDVKMKEKGDIPEGYSVSREKKERFSLILESASTNQTSMYLCASRPGQGAQPQHFGDGTRLSIL.

The chain combines TRBV9 with TRBJ2-2, with D unresolved. Trimming left V 1 base short and J 7 bases short, with 5 bases between. The CDR3 covers 12 residues. Germline V CDR1 and CDR2: SGDLS, YYNGEE. The CDR3 coding sequence is TGTGCCAGCAGCGTATCCGGCGGGGAGCTGTTTTTT. This sequence encodes CASSVSGGELFF.

This chain joins TRBV7-2 and TRBJ1-5; 8 nucleotides line up with TRBD1. This CDR3 region has 17 residues. Germline V lookup: CDR1 SGHTA, CDR2 FQGNSA. The J segment lost 3 bases and the V segment lost 4 bases, leaving 11 bases of the junction unmatched. CDR3 bases: TGTGCCAGCAGCTCGTCTTTTCGGACAGGGTTCAATCAGCCCCAGCATTTT. It yields the protein CASSSSFRTGFNQPQHF.

The chain uses TRBV7-9 and TRBJ2-5; 12 positions match TRBD1. The length of the CDR3 is 16 residues. Germline V gene data show CDR1 as SEHNR and CDR2 as FQNEAQ (reference sequence). Trimming cost V 6 bases and J 4 bases; bases outside gene matches: 9. CDR3 DNA: TGTGCCAGCAGAGGGCCGGGACAGGGGGCCGGAGAGACCCAGTACTTC. Translation: CASRGPGQGAGETQYF. Full variable domain (missing parts from reference TRBV7-9 and TRBJ2-5): DTGVSQNPRHKITKRGQNVTFRCDPISEHNRLYWYRQTLGQGPEFLTYFQNEAQLEKSRLLSDRFSAERPKGSFSTLEIQRTEQGDSAMYLCASRGPGQGAGETQYFGPGTRLLVL.

This chain joins TRBV18 and TRBJ1-3; D unresolved. The CDR3 is made up of 15 amino acids. Germline V CDR1 and CDR2: KGHSH, LQKENI. Trimming cost V 6 bases and J 0 bases, with 12 bases left between them. The CDR3 DNA is TGTGCCAGCTCCATAGACGCGGTCTCTGGAAACACCATATATTTT. It codes for CASSIDAVSGNTIYF. Complete variable domain (other parts from reference TRBV18 and TRBJ1-3): NAGVMQNPRHLVRRRGQEARLRCSPMKGHSHVYWYRQLPEEGLKFMVYLQKENIIDESGMPKERFSAEFPKEGPSILRIQQVVRGDSAAYFCASSIDAVSGNTIYFGEGSWLTVV.

This chain connects TRBV19 to TRBJ2-2; D might be TRBD1 (7 bases). Germline CDR1 LNHDA, CDR2 SQIVND (reference sequence). CDR3 size: 17 residues. V was trimmed by 5 bases and J by 1 base, leaving 17 bases between them. This CDR3 reads CASSPSNRGGNTGELFF. In DNA form, the CDR3 reads TGTGCCAGTAGTCCCTCCAACAGGGGAGGGAACACCGGGGAGCTGTTTTTT.

The genes are TRBV9 and TRBJ1-1, with TRBD1 as a possible D gene (5 bases). The CDR3 is made up of 14 amino acids. V dropped 0 bases and J dropped 7 bases, with 13 bases sitting between them. Germline CDR1 is SGDLS and CDR2 is YYNGEE. Written as DNA, the CDR3 is TGTGCCAGCAGCGTAGTTAAGGGGCCCGGTGAAGCTTTCTTT. Amino acid sequence: CASSVVKGPGEAFF.

This clone occurred a few times. J is TRBJ2-1 and V is TRBV3-1 (or the pseudogene TRBV3-2), with no clear D. Germline assignment: CDR1 LGHDT and CDR2 YNNKEL (reference sequence). This CDR3 region has 12 residues. Trimming removed 0 bases from V and 8 bases from J, with 5 bases in between. The CDR3 DNA reads as TGTGCCAGCAGCCAAGACCGGGATGAGCAGTTCTTC. Encoded protein: CASSQDRDEQFF.

The genes are TRBV6-5 and TRBJ1-6, with 9 bases aligning to TRBD1. The CDR3 loop spans 15 amino acids. The germline V gene has CDR1 MNHEY and CDR2 SVGAGI. Trimming removed 1 base from V and 9 bases from J; junction bases left unmatched: 4. CDR3 loop: CASSYWGQGTSPLHF. The CDR3 region has the DNA TGTGCCAGCAGTTACTGGGGACAGGGAACTTCACCCCTCCACTTT.

The chain links TRBV20-1 to TRBJ2-1; D possibly corresponds to TRBD2 (5 bases). The CDR3 runs to 16 residues. CDR1 and CDR2 (germline): DFQATT, SNEGSKA (reference sequence). V was cut by 3 bases and J by 7 bases, with 22 bases left in between. CDR3 nucleotide sequence: TGCAGTGCTAGTGCCCCTCTAGCTGGAGTGGAGAATGAGCAGTTCTTC. Its translation: CSASAPLAGVENEQFF.

This chain uses TRBV12-3 or TRBV12-4 with TRBJ1-5; 7 bases line up with TRBD1. The junction had 4 bases not matched to a gene; V was cut back by 6 bases and J by 5 bases. This CDR3 contains 13 residues. The CDR3 spells CASRYRGDQPQHF. The CDR3 DNA reads TGTGCCAGCAGGTACAGGGGTGATCAGCCCCAGCATTTT.

This rearrangement joins TRBV6-1 to TRBJ2-6; 11 bases agree with TRBD1. The CDR3 extends over 17 amino acids. Unmatched junction bases numbered 2, after V lost 4 bases and J lost 0 bases. Germline V gene sequence: CDR1 MNHNS, CDR2 SASEGT. Here the CDR3 DNA reads TGTGCCAGCAGTGCCGGGACAGGGGGCTCTGGGGCCAACGTCCTGACTTTC. Amino acid sequence: CASSAGTGGSGANVLTF.

This chain joins TRBV7-3 and TRBJ2-3; D is uncertain. Trimming left V 5 bases short and J 5 bases short, with 11 bases between. The germline V gene encodes CDR1 SGHTA and CDR2 FQGTGA. The CDR3 sequence is 13 residues long. The CDR3 sequence: CASSRIVEDTQYF. The CDR3 DNA is TGTGCCAGCAGCCGCATAGTCGAAGATACGCAGTATTTT. The whole variable domain, remainder taken from reference TRBV7-3 and TRBJ2-3, is GAGVSQTPSNKVTEKGKYVELRCDPISGHTALYWYRQSLGQGPEFLIYFQGTGAADDSGLPNDRFFAVRPEGSVSTLKIQRTERGDSAVYLCASSRIVEDTQYFGPGTRLTVL.

This chain joins TRBV2 and TRBJ1-3, with 7 bases lining up with TRBD1. The germline V gene has CDR1 SNHLY and CDR2 FYNNEI. The CDR3 loop spans 13 amino acids. V trimming: 1 base; J trimming: 8 bases; junction bases outside the gene matches: 2. CDR3 DNA sequence: TGTGCCAGCAGTGAAGACAGGGGCCACACCATATATTTT. The encoded protein is CASSEDRGHTIYF.

Written as DNA, the CDR3 is TGTGCCAGCAGTGAAAACAGGGGAAGCAATCAGCCCCAGCATTTT. This gives the protein CASSENRGSNQPQHF. The chain employs TRBV6-1 and TRBJ1-5, with 7 bases matching TRBD1. CDR1 MNHNS and CDR2 SASEGT come from the germline V gene. The CDR3 sequence is 15 residues long. Trimming removed 2 bases from V and 1 base from J; junction bases left unmatched: 2.

This clone showed up just a few times. The chain employs TRBV4-1 and TRBJ2-1; the D gene is possibly TRBD2 (6 bases). Trimming removed 4 bases at V and 2 bases at J, with 9 bases between. Germline V lookup: CDR1 MGHRA, CDR2 YSYEKL. This CDR3 is built from 14 residues. The CDR3 DNA is TGCGCCAGCAGCCTAGCGGTGCCCTACAATGAGCAGTTCTTC. It is translated as CASSLAVPYNEQFF.

This clone has a single count. This rearrangement joins TRBV5-1 to TRBJ2-1, with TRBD1 matching 8 bases. Germline CDR1 reads SGHRS; CDR2 reads YFSETQ. V gave up 4 bases and J gave up 8 bases; unmatched junction bases: 5. There are 13 residues in the CDR3. DNA of the CDR3: TGCGCCAGCAGCGACGGACAGGGCTATGAGCAGTTCTTC. Translation gives CASSDGQGYEQFF.